Listed below are T cell receptor beta chains from one sample, sequenced in a study of blood T cell repertoires in COVID-19. Libraries were prepared by immunoSEQ multiplex PCR; TCRdb keeps only in-frame clonotypes and omits some of them. The sample shows about 210,000 clones, 70% to 90% of them seen only once. Sequences were obtained from PBMCs or T cells enriched from blood (not recorded which). The receptors derive from a middle-aged man who had recovered from COVID-19. CDR3s include the opening cysteine and the closing phenylalanine or tryptophan. Each record gives: J gene, D gene, clone size, V gene, CDR3 protein, CDR3 DNA. D genes are given only for firm matches. Some rows mark clone size as missing; the rest say once, few, many or name a class of expanded clone.

J: TRBJ1-3
D: TRBD1
size: NA
V: TRBV7-8
CDR3: CASSPRQGRGGNTIYF
DNA: TGTGCCAGCAGCCCCCGACAGGGCCGGGGGGGAAACACCATATATTTT

J: TRBJ2-3
D: TRBD1
size: NA
V: TRBV18
CDR3: CASSPTGASSTDTQYF
DNA: TGTGCCAGCTCACCGACAGGGGCAAGTAGCACAGATACGCAGTATTTT

J: TRBJ2-5
D: NA
size: NA
V: TRBV5-1
CDR3: CASSPNSVLETQYF
DNA: TGCGCCAGCAGCCCCAATAGCGTCCTGGAGACCCAGTACTTC

J: TRBJ2-1
D: TRBD2
size: NA
V: TRBV7-9
CDR3: CATGGTSGSWNEQFF
DNA: TGTGCCACCGGGGGGACTAGCGGGAGTTGGAATGAGCAGTTCTTC

J: TRBJ2-2
D: NA
size: NA
V: TRBV9
CDR3: CASSVALLRLNTGELFF
DNA: TGTGCCAGCAGCGTAGCTCTCCTGCGGCTGAACACCGGGGAGCTGTTTTTT

J: TRBJ1-4
D: NA
size: NA
V: TRBV7-9
CDR3: CASSLQGGNEKLFF
DNA: TGTGCCAGCAGCTTACAGGGCGGTAATGAAAAACTGTTTTTT

J: TRBJ2-1
D: TRBD2
size: once
V: TRBV3-1/TRBV3-2
CDR3: CASSQDMSSGRIDYNEQFF
DNA: TGTGCCAGCAGCCAAGATATGTCCAGCGGGAGGATCGACTACAATGAGCAGTTCTTC

J: TRBJ1-6
D: NA
size: NA
V: TRBV7-8
CDR3: CASSLRSPLHF
DNA: TGTGCCAGCAGCTTACGTTCACCCCTCCACTTT

J: TRBJ1-2
D: NA
size: NA
V: TRBV2
CDR3: CASNQGNGGYTF
DNA: TGTGCCAGTAACCAGGGGAATGGTGGCTACACCTTC

J: TRBJ1-3
D: NA
size: NA
V: TRBV4-1
CDR3: CASSQGEGVGGNTIYF
DNA: TGCGCCAGCAGCCAAGGCGAAGGGGTAGGAGGAAACACCATATATTTT

J: TRBJ2-2
D: TRBD2
size: NA
V: TRBV18
CDR3: CASSSSLAGAGELFF
DNA: TGTGCCAGCTCATCCTCGCTAGCGGGAGCCGGGGAGCTGTTTTTT

J: TRBJ2-3
D: TRBD1
size: NA
V: TRBV5-4
CDR3: CASSLGQGAIDTQYF
DNA: TGTGCCAGCAGCTTGGGACAGGGGGCCATAGATACGCAGTATTTT

J: TRBJ2-3
D: TRBD2
size: NA
V: TRBV4-1
CDR3: CASSQVTSGGGKLDTQYF
DNA: TGCGCCAGCAGCCAAGTGACTAGCGGGGGAGGGAAGTTAGATACGCAGTATTTT

J: TRBJ2-4
D: TRBD1
size: NA
V: TRBV11-1
CDR3: CASSLGRQGAKNIQYF
DNA: TGTGCCAGCAGCTTAGGAAGACAGGGGGCCAAAAACATTCAGTACTTC

J: TRBJ2-7
D: NA
size: NA
V: TRBV2
CDR3: CASKLTEPSYEQYF
DNA: TGTGCCAGCAAACTTACTGAGCCGTCCTACGAGCAGTACTTC

J: TRBJ2-1
D: TRBD2
size: NA
V: TRBV7-3
CDR3: CASSLVSAGGDNEQFF
DNA: TGTGCCAGCAGCTTAGTTTCGGCGGGGGGTGACAATGAGCAGTTCTTC

J: TRBJ1-1
D: TRBD1
size: NA
V: TRBV7-3
CDR3: CASSPPRTGAASEAFF
DNA: TGTGCCAGCAGCCCCCCCCGGACAGGGGCGGCGTCTGAAGCTTTCTTT

J: TRBJ1-4
D: NA
size: NA
V: TRBV24-1
CDR3: CATVLPTPALQGRLEKLFF
DNA: TGTGCCACCGTCCTCCCTACTCCCGCTTTACAGGGTCGACTTGAAAAACTGTTTTTT

J: TRBJ2-1
D: TRBD2
size: NA
V: TRBV7-2
CDR3: CASSLAGGLPSEQFF
DNA: TGTGCCAGCAGCTTAGCGGGAGGGCTGCCCAGTGAGCAGTTCTTC

J: TRBJ1-1
D: TRBD1
size: NA
V: TRBV2
CDR3: CASIGGQNWNTEAFF
DNA: TGTGCCAGCATCGGGGGACAGAATTGGAACACTGAAGCTTTCTTT

J: TRBJ1-2
D: TRBD1
size: few
V: TRBV3-1/TRBV3-2
CDR3: CASSQDKGTGNYGYTF
DNA: TGTGCCAGCAGCCAAGATAAAGGGACAGGCAACTATGGCTACACCTTC

J: TRBJ2-7
D: NA
size: few
V: TRBV4-1
CDR3: CASSQDIMGLKSPYEQYF
DNA: TGCGCCAGCAGCCAAGATATTATGGGGCTTAAGAGTCCCTACGAGCAGTACTTC

J: TRBJ2-7
D: TRBD1
size: NA
V: TRBV5-8
CDR3: CASSPRGPGGYEQYF
DNA: TGTGCCAGCAGCCCCAGGGGTCCAGGGGGCTACGAGCAGTACTTC

J: TRBJ1-5
D: NA
size: NA
V: TRBV5-1
CDR3: CASSLGQNQPQHF
DNA: TGCGCCAGCAGCTTGGGACAGAATCAGCCCCAGCATTTT

J: TRBJ1-5
D: TRBD1
size: NA
V: TRBV27
CDR3: CASSLRSGTASGPQHF
DNA: TGTGCCAGCAGTTTAAGGTCCGGGACAGCATCAGGGCCCCAGCATTTT

J: TRBJ1-1
D: NA
size: NA
V: TRBV5-1
CDR3: CASSLVGAVNTEAFF
DNA: TGCGCCAGCAGCTTGGTGGGGGCAGTGAACACTGAAGCTTTCTTT

J: TRBJ2-1
D: TRBD2
size: NA
V: TRBV3-1/TRBV3-2
CDR3: CASSPKRGVTYNEQFF
DNA: TGTGCCAGCAGCCCCAAGCGGGGGGTCACCTACAATGAGCAGTTCTTC

J: TRBJ2-1
D: TRBD2
size: NA
V: TRBV11-2
CDR3: CASSSGLAGGLSPLEQFF
DNA: TGTGCCAGCAGCTCCGGACTAGCGGGGGGCCTATCTCCCCTTGAGCAGTTCTTC

J: TRBJ2-2
D: TRBD2
size: NA
V: TRBV7-3
CDR3: CASRRSGGAPGELFF
DNA: TGTGCCAGCAGGCGAAGCGGGGGGGCTCCCGGGGAGCTGTTTTTT

J: TRBJ1-1
D: TRBD1
size: NA
V: TRBV7-3
CDR3: CASSRTGDTEAFF
DNA: TGTGCCAGCAGCCGTACAGGGGACACTGAAGCTTTCTTT

J: TRBJ1-2
D: TRBD1
size: once
V: TRBV6-5
CDR3: CASSYAGQGLYGYTF
DNA: TGTGCCAGCAGTTACGCGGGACAGGGACTTTATGGCTACACCTTC

J: TRBJ2-2
D: NA
size: NA
V: TRBV12-5
CDR3: CASGKMPGRTGELFF
DNA: TGTGCTAGTGGTAAAATGCCGGGAAGGACCGGGGAGCTGTTTTTT

J: TRBJ2-5
D: TRBD2
size: NA
V: TRBV6-1
CDR3: CASSEASAGVKTQYF
DNA: TGTGCCAGCAGTGAAGCGTCAGCGGGAGTGAAGACCCAGTACTTC

J: TRBJ1-1
D: NA
size: NA
V: TRBV7-8
CDR3: CASSPEGGSRTEAFF
DNA: TGTGCCAGCAGCCCGGAGGGCGGAAGTCGGACTGAAGCTTTCTTT

J: TRBJ1-4
D: NA
size: few
V: TRBV11-1
CDR3: CASSFQGGEKLFF
DNA: TGTGCCAGCAGCTTCCAGGGAGGTGAAAAACTGTTTTTT

J: TRBJ1-2
D: TRBD1
size: NA
V: TRBV2
CDR3: CASRKGQGAYGYTF
DNA: TGTGCCAGCAGGAAGGGGCAGGGGGCTTATGGCTACACCTTC

J: TRBJ2-3
D: NA
size: NA
V: TRBV6-9
CDR3: CASSFGECKDTQYF
DNA: TGTGCCAGCAGTTTCGGGGAATGTAAAGATACGCAGTATTTT

J: TRBJ2-6
D: NA
size: once
V: TRBV24-1
CDR3: CATSDRPARGSRGANVLTF
DNA: TGTGCCACCAGTGATCGCCCGGCACGGGGATCCCGTGGGGCCAACGTCCTGACTTTC

J: TRBJ2-3
D: TRBD2
size: NA
V: TRBV5-4
CDR3: CASSSASGSWDTQYF
DNA: TGTGCCAGCAGCTCGGCTAGCGGGAGTTGGGATACGCAGTATTTT

J: TRBJ2-1
D: NA
size: NA
V: TRBV2
CDR3: CASSGRTARSEQFF
DNA: TGTGCCAGCAGTGGACGGACAGCCCGTTCGGAGCAGTTCTTC

J: TRBJ1-5
D: NA
size: few
V: TRBV12-3/TRBV12-4
CDR3: CASGWGGNQPQHF
DNA: TGTGCCAGCGGTTGGGGGGGCAATCAGCCCCAGCATTTT

J: TRBJ2-1
D: TRBD2
size: NA
V: TRBV9
CDR3: CASSVGGRGEQFF
DNA: TGTGCCAGCAGCGTAGGCGGGAGAGGTGAGCAGTTCTTC

J: TRBJ1-5
D: NA
size: NA
V: TRBV27
CDR3: CASSSRRDNQPQHF
DNA: TGTGCCAGCAGTTCCAGACGGGACAATCAGCCCCAGCATTTT

J: TRBJ1-2
D: NA
size: few
V: TRBV12-3/TRBV12-4
CDR3: CASSPGPYGYTF
DNA: TGTGCCAGCAGCCCAGGGCCCTATGGCTACACCTTC

J: TRBJ2-5
D: NA
size: NA
V: TRBV7-6
CDR3: CASSLDGRAQETQYF
DNA: TGTGCCAGCAGCTTAGACGGGCGGGCCCAAGAGACCCAGTACTTC

J: TRBJ2-1
D: TRBD2
size: NA
V: TRBV11-1
CDR3: CASSLLAGGPNEQFF
DNA: TGTGCCAGCAGCTTACTAGCGGGAGGACCCAATGAGCAGTTCTTC

J: TRBJ1-1
D: NA
size: NA
V: TRBV18
CDR3: CASSRMHMGGDITEAFF
DNA: TGTGCCAGCTCACGGATGCATATGGGGGGAGATATCACTGAAGCTTTCTTT

J: TRBJ1-1
D: NA
size: once
V: TRBV6-5
CDR3: CASRNRIGEAFF
DNA: TGTGCCAGCAGGAACAGGATCGGTGAAGCTTTCTTT

J: TRBJ1-2
D: NA
size: few
V: TRBV14
CDR3: CASSQGGGGYTF
DNA: TGTGCCAGCAGCCAAGGTGGAGGAGGCTACACCTTC

J: TRBJ1-2
D: TRBD1
size: NA
V: TRBV18
CDR3: CASSAGDRANYGYTF
DNA: TGTGCCAGCTCGGCCGGGGACAGAGCTAACTATGGCTACACCTTC

J: TRBJ2-1
D: NA
size: once
V: TRBV5-6
CDR3: CASSASQGVNEQFF
DNA: TGTGCCAGCAGCGCGTCCCAGGGTGTCAATGAGCAGTTCTTC

J: TRBJ2-1
D: TRBD1
size: NA
V: TRBV6-4
CDR3: CASSPYTGTGYNEQFF
DNA: TGTGCCAGCAGTCCCTACACCGGGACAGGGTACAATGAGCAGTTCTTC